Shown below are 7 T cell receptor beta chains from a single sample sequenced in a study of breast tumors, draining lymph nodes, adjacent tissues. TCRdb fed the multiplex PCR reads into MiXCR, producing one record per CDR3 protein. This table has approximately 180,000 distinct CDR3 sequences, approximately 30% appearing once. The lymph nodes were axillary draining lymph nodes from breast cancer patients. The sequenced material came from axillary lymph node tissue. Every receptor here comes from a female donor with breast cancer. Some clones in this sample may be carry-over from other donors' samples.

The chain carries TRBV9 and TRBJ2-3; TRBD1 aligns across 7 bases. The CDR3 consists of 16 residues. J lost 6 bases, V lost 4 bases, and 14 bases had no gene match. Germline CDR1 is SGDLS and CDR2 is YYNGEE. CDR3 sequence reads: CASSLSGRGSVDTQYF. DNA of the CDR3: TGTGCCAGCAGCCTCTCGGGCAGGGGGTCCGTGGATACGCAGTATTTT.

This chain uses TRBV7-9 with TRBJ2-1; 7 bases map to TRBD2. The CDR3 runs 18 residues. Germline CDR1 and CDR2: SEHNR and FQNEAQ (reference sequence). The V gene end was trimmed by 3 bases and the J gene end by 0 bases; junction bases not matched to a gene: 11. The CDR3 nucleotides are TGTGCCAGCAGCTTTATATTTGGGGCGGGAGACTCCTACAATGAGCAGTTCTTC. It translates to CASSFIFGAGDSYNEQFF.

A note on this clonotype: One junction end disagrees with the germline gene, perhaps due to a read error. CDR3 region: CATGGFRDRGRHEQFF. The CDR3 nucleotides are TGCGCCACCGGTGGGTTCCGGGACAGGGGCCGGCATGAGCAGTTCTTC. V and J are TRBV24-1 and TRBJ2-1; 10 bases line up with TRBD1. The CDR3 consists of 16 residues. Germline V lookup: CDR1 KGHDR, CDR2 SFDVKD.

This clonotype has at least ten counts. At one of its ends the junction is not consistent with the germline gene, which may arise from a read error. The gene calls are TRBV5-6 and TRBJ2-4, with D perhaps assigned TRBD1 or TRBD2 (5 bases each). Germline loops: CDR1 SGHDT, CDR2 YYEEEE. This CDR3 is 11 amino acids long. This chain's CDR3 is CASSRSGPQDF. The CDR3 nucleotides are TGTGCCAGCAGCCGCTCGGGACCCCAGGACTTC.

This clonotype showed up just a few times. The chain combines TRBV7-9 with TRBJ1-1, with unresolved D. V dropped 1 base and J dropped 3 bases, with 9 bases sitting between them. The germline gives CDR1 SEHNR, CDR2 FQNEAQ (reference sequence). The CDR3 spans 14 residues. CDR3: CASSLGRVDTEAFF. CDR3 coding DNA: TGTGCCAGCAGCTTAGGCCGGGTGGACACTGAAGCTTTCTTT.

This clonotype was observed at least ten times. The CDR3 DNA sequence: TGTGCCAGCAGCTCGGCTGCCGCCTACGAGCAGTACTTC. The encoded protein is CASSSAAAYEQYF. The chain links TRBV13 to TRBJ2-7; no definite D call. V lost 4 bases to trimming and J lost 2 bases, with 9 bases between them. CDR1 is PRHDT, CDR2 FYEKMQ, per germline (reference sequence). The CDR3 is 13 residues long.

There are many counts of this clonotype. The gene calls are TRBV19 and TRBJ1-5; TRBD1 agrees at 8 bases. The V gene end was trimmed by 8 bases and the J gene end by 6 bases; junction bases not matched to a gene: 9. This CDR3 is 14 amino acids long. From germline, CDR1 is LNHDA and CDR2 SQIVND (reference sequence). The CDR3, as DNA: TGTGCCAGTTCCTTGGCAGGGGGCATTCAGCCCCAGCATTTT. Protein sequence: CASSLAGGIQPQHF.